Each of the 18 T cell receptor beta chains below was sequenced from the same sample in a study of cytomegalovirus exposure and HLA in healthy donors (dated by TCRdb to the late 2010s). The protocol used for the library was the immunoSEQ multiplex PCR assay. For the multiplex PCR, a mixture combining 60 forward primers for TCR Vbeta segments and 13 reverse primers for TCR Jbeta segments was used. This immuneACCESS table, as held by TCRdb, lists in-frame sequences with V and J called but not all clones. Of the missing ones, under half trace to an unresolved V gene in checked studies; the others have no known cause. This sample has under 200,000 clones in its table, and around 68% of those were observed once. Roughly 1.5% of the sample is taken by the ten largest. The sequencing input was PBMCs. Receptors originate from a man between 45 and 60 years old in good health and CMV-seronegative.

This clone occurred once. The rearrangement uses TRBV19 and TRBJ2-3, with D maybe TRBD2 (6 bases). From germline, CDR1 is LNHDA and CDR2 SQIVND (reference sequence). The V end was cut by 7 bases, the J end by 1 base, with 9 bases between. CDR3 length equals 13 residues. Written as DNA, the CDR3 is TGTGCCAGTAAAGCGGGTGGCACAGATACGCAGTATTTT. Protein: CASKAGGTDTQYF. Together with reference TRBV19 and TRBJ2-3, the CDR3 gives the full variable domain: DGGITQSPKYLFRKEGQNVTLSCEQNLNHDAMYWYRQDPGQGLRLIYYSQIVNDFQKGDIAEGYSVSREKKESFPLTVTSAQKNPTAFYLCASKAGGTDTQYFGPGTRLTVL.

The CDR3 loop is CASSPEGSEAFF. The DNA for the CDR3 is TGTGCCAGCAGCCCCGAAGGGAGTGAAGCTTTCTTT. This rearrangement joins TRBV13 to TRBJ1-1; D gene ambiguous. The CDR3 extends over 12 amino acids. Germline CDR1 and CDR2: PRHDT and FYEKMQ (reference sequence). V lost 5 bases to trimming and J lost 7 bases, with 11 bases between them.

The V call is TRBV4-3, the J call TRBJ2-1; the match to TRBD1 covers 9 bases. This CDR3 contains 15 residues. Looked up from germline, CDR1 is LGHNA and CDR2 is YSLEER. The V segment lost 3 bases and the J segment 9 bases; nucleotides outside the gene matches: 9. The CDR3 DNA follows: TGCGCCAGCAGCCACCAAACAGGGGGCTCCGGTGAGCAGTTCTTC. Protein sequence: CASSHQTGGSGEQFF.

The rearrangement uses TRBV7-2 and TRBJ2-1, with 12 bases matching TRBD2. From germline, CDR1 is SGHTA and CDR2 FQGNSA. The CDR3 length is 15 residues. V trimming: 3 bases; J trimming: 8 bases; junction bases outside the gene matches: 5. CDR3 sequence reads: CASSLRLAGVDEQFF. CDR3 DNA: TGTGCCAGCAGCTTGCGACTAGCGGGGGTGGATGAGCAGTTCTTC.

The chain employs TRBV18 and TRBJ1-3, with 10 bases lining up with TRBD1. V trimming: 3 bases; J trimming: 2 bases; junction bases outside the gene matches: 4. Germline V gene sequence: CDR1 KGHSH, CDR2 LQKENI. The CDR3 contains 16 residues. The DNA for the CDR3 is TGTGCCAGCTCACCCGGGACAGGGGAGGCTGGAAACACCATATATTTT. This encodes CASSPGTGEAGNTIYF.

The chain recombines TRBV7-9 with TRBJ2-5, with no clear D. Germline assignment: CDR1 SEHNR and CDR2 FQNEAQ (reference sequence). The V gene lost 1 base and the J gene lost 2 bases, with 8 bases spanning the gap. The CDR3 consists of 14 residues. CDR3 bases: TGTGCCAGCAGCTTAGAGGCAGGTCAAGAGACCCAGTACTTC. Amino acid sequence: CASSLEAGQETQYF.

The genes are TRBV27 and TRBJ1-1, with TRBD1 identical over 7 bases. The J segment lost 1 base and the V segment lost 5 bases, leaving 13 bases of the junction unmatched. The CDR3 is 17 residues long. CDR1 is MNHEY and CDR2 is SMNVEV in the germline V gene (reference sequence). As DNA, the CDR3 is TGTGCCAGCAGTACCGGACAGGAGGGCCGTCGGAACACTGAAGCTTTCTTT. Its protein product is CASSTGQEGRRNTEAFF.

The chain's CDR3 is CASSSAGGVGNTIYF. In DNA form, the CDR3 reads TGTGCCAGCAGCTCGGCAGGAGGAGTTGGAAACACCATATATTTT. This sequence joins TRBV5-4 and TRBJ1-3; D gene ambiguous. V lost 3 bases and J lost 3, with 13 bases in between. The CDR3 spans 15 residues. CDR1 and CDR2 (germline): SGHNT, YYREEE (reference sequence).

This clone was seen only once. This chain joins TRBV7-7 and TRBJ2-7; D unresolved. The CDR3 sequence is 13 residues long. Germline V CDR1 and CDR2: SSHAT, FNYEAQ (reference sequence). V lost 1 base, J lost 1 base, and 5 bases lay in between. CDR3 sequence (DNA): TGTGCCAGCAGCTTAGGCGAATCCTACGAGCAGTACTTC. Translated, it gives CASSLGESYEQYF.

This clone was seen a handful of times. The J gene is TRBJ2-5, the V gene TRBV7-6, with 10 bases fitting TRBD2. The CDR3 is 16 amino acids. CDR1 and CDR2 from the germline V gene are SGHVS and FNYEAQ. Trimming cost V 5 bases and J 4 bases; bases outside gene matches: 10. CDR3 protein: CASSLLPSGGRETQYF. The CDR3, as DNA: TGTGCCAGCAGCCTGCTTCCTAGCGGGGGTCGAGAGACCCAGTACTTC.

This clone was recorded only once. The V gene is TRBV28, the J gene TRBJ1-1; unclear D gene. The V end lost 8 bases, the J end lost 1 base, and 11 bases lay between the germline ends. From germline, CDR1 is MDHEN and CDR2 SYDVKM. The CDR3 has 13 amino acids. The CDR3 loop reads CASVRHKNTEAFF. As DNA, the CDR3 is TGTGCCAGCGTGAGACACAAGAACACTGAAGCTTTCTTT.

DNA of the CDR3: TGTGCCAGCAGCTTAGCAGACAGGGGGTACTATGGCTACACCTTC. Amino acids: CASSLADRGYYGYTF. This chain joins TRBV5-6 and TRBJ1-2; 9 bases align to TRBD1. The V gene end was trimmed by 2 bases and the J gene end by 3 bases; junction bases not matched to a gene: 5. The length of the CDR3 is 15 residues. Germline V gene sequence: CDR1 SGHDT, CDR2 YYEEEE.

The rearrangement links TRBV10-3 to TRBJ1-1; no clear D. The CDR3 runs to 13 residues. V was shortened by 4 bases and J by 1 base, with 7 bases between the two germline ends. Germline CDR1 and CDR2: ENHRY and SYGVKD. This CDR3 is CAISVQPNTEAFF. The CDR3 coding sequence is TGTGCCATCAGTGTACAGCCGAACACTGAAGCTTTCTTT.

CDR3 in amino acids: CSARRDTQYF. The DNA for the CDR3 is TGCAGTGCTAGGCGCGATACGCAGTATTTT. V gene TRBV20-1 combines with J gene TRBJ2-3; D remains unclear. The CDR3 runs to 10 residues. The germline gives CDR1 DFQATT, CDR2 SNEGSKA (reference sequence). The germline V and J ends were trimmed by 3 bases and 6 bases, with 4 bases remaining between them.

DNA for the CDR3: TGTGCCAGTAGTATAGTTCTCCCGGGACACAATTACATGAACACTGAAGCTTTCTTT. Translation gives CASSIVLPGHNYMNTEAFF. The V gene is TRBV19, the J gene TRBJ1-1; D possibly corresponds to TRBD1 (6 bases). The ends were cut back, 1 base at V and 0 bases at J, with 21 bases in the middle. The CDR3 spans 19 residues. CDR1 and CDR2 from the germline V gene are LNHDA and SQIVND (reference sequence).

The chain is built from TRBV10-2 and TRBJ2-4; no reliable D call. V lost 3 bases to trimming and J lost 1 base, with 4 bases between them. The length of the CDR3 is 13 residues. Germline V gene sequence: CDR1 WSHSY, CDR2 SAAADI. In DNA form, the CDR3 reads TGCGCCAGCAGTGAACAGGCCAAAAACATTCAGTACTTC. This sequence encodes CASSEQAKNIQYF.

The chain uses TRBV19 and TRBJ1-3; maybe TRBD1 (5 bases). Germline V gene sequence: CDR1 LNHDA, CDR2 SQIVND (reference sequence). Trimming pared 3 bases from V and 1 base from J, leaving 10 bases between. This CDR3 is built from 15 residues. The CDR3 region has the DNA TGTGCCAGTAGTATGCTTGACAGTTCTGGAAACACCATATATTTT. Residues: CASSMLDSSGNTIYF.

The rearrangement uses TRBV5-3 and TRBJ1-2; no reliable D call. TRBV5-3 is given ORF status, its function remaining uncertain. V gave up 4 bases and J gave up 8 bases, with 12 bases separating them. The CDR3 loop spans 12 amino acids. The CDR3 region is CARSTRAFGYTF. For the CDR3, the DNA is TGTGCCAGAAGCACTCGCGCGTTCGGCTACACCTTC.